These 10 T cell receptor beta chains originate from one sample sequenced in a study of tumor and adjacent non-tumor tissue in lung cancer. The library came from three nested PCR rounds adapted from ARM-PCR protocols. TCRdb fed the multiplex PCR reads into MiXCR, producing one record per CDR3 protein. The sample lists approximately 120,000 distinct CDR3 sequences; roughly 67% were seen once. No cell sorting was done before RNA was extracted from the tissue. The sequencing sample was made of lung tumor tissue. These TCRs come from a man aged 25-45 years with non-small cell lung cancer.

This clonotype appeared a few times. V usage is TRBV20-1 and J usage is TRBJ2-3, with 16 nucleotides matching TRBD2. The CDR3 is 15 amino acids. The germline CDR1 and CDR2 sequences are DFQATT and SNEGSKA (reference sequence). V trimming: 4 bases; J trimming: 4 bases; junction bases outside the gene matches: 2. The CDR3 loop reads CSATGLAGGPDTQYF. CDR3 nucleotide sequence: TGCAGTGCTACGGGACTAGCGGGGGGGCCAGATACGCAGTATTTT.

Of note for this clonotype: A read error is possible here, since a much larger clone lies one base away. The rearrangement links TRBV12-3 or TRBV12-4 to TRBJ2-6; D gene unclear. V dropped 10 bases and J dropped 0 bases, with 10 bases sitting between them. CDR3 size: 14 residues. The CDR3: CANSLSSGANVLTF. Written as DNA, the CDR3 is TGTGCCAACAGCCTTTCCTCTGGGGCCAACGTCCTGACTTTC.

Concerning this clonotype itself: Compared with germline, one end of the junction differs, possibly owing to a read error. The chain employs TRBV11-2 and TRBJ1-2, with D possibly matching TRBD1 (5 bases). Germline assignment: CDR1 SGHAT and CDR2 FQNNGV. The CDR3 is 16 residues long. The DNA of the CDR3 is TGTGCCAACAGCCCCTCAGAGGTGACAGTTAACTATGGTTACACCTTC. It translates to CANSPSEVTVNYGYTF.

With regard to this clonotype: One end of the junction does not line up with germline, which may come from a read error. The chain is built from TRBV11-3 and TRBJ2-1, with unresolved D. The CDR3 sequence is 13 residues long. The germline V gene encodes CDR1 SGHNT and CDR2 YENEEA. The CDR3 is CTSNPTPGNEQFF. CDR3 DNA sequence: TGTACCAGCAACCCCACACCTGGCAATGAACAGTTCTTC.

This clonotype occurred a few times. The V call is TRBV15, the J call TRBJ1-4, with 9 bases lining up with TRBD1. CDR1 is LNHNV, CDR2 YYDKDF, per germline (reference sequence). CDR3 size: 15 residues. With 2 bases clipped from V and 6 bases from J, the junction kept 4 bases outside the gene matches. CDR3 residues: CATSRRTGVDEKLFF. CDR3 nucleotide sequence: TGTGCCACCAGCAGAAGGACAGGGGTGGATGAAAAACTGTTTTTT.

In this sample, this clonotype turned up once. One end of the junction varies from germline; a read error may be responsible. V usage is TRBV12-3 or TRBV12-4 and J usage is TRBJ1-5; TRBD1 agrees at 8 bases. This CDR3 region has 14 residues. The CDR3 loop reads CASRDGQGDQAQHF. DNA of the CDR3: TGTGCCAGCAGGGACGGACAGGGCGATCAGGCCCAGCATTTT.

On this clonotype: A much more abundant neighbour one base away suggests this may be a read error. The chain has TRBV20-1 and TRBJ2-1; a weak D match, TRBD2 (5 bases). This CDR3 contains 15 residues. In germline, CDR1 is DFQATT, CDR2 SNEGSKA (reference sequence). V was cut by 8 bases and J by 0 bases, with 17 bases left in between. The DNA for the CDR3 is TGCAGTACTAAGCGGTTCTTGAGCTCCTACAATGAGCAGTTCTTC. Its translation: CSTKRFLSSYNEQFF.

Note on this clonotype: One base away lies a much larger clone, so this may be a sequencing read error. This chain joins TRBV12-3 or TRBV12-4 and TRBJ2-3; D may be TRBD1 (6 bases). CDR3 length equals 15 residues. CDR3 protein: CASRPGDRFTVTQYF. CDR3 DNA sequence: TGTGCCAGCAGACCAGGGGACCGCTTCACAGTTACGCAGTATTTT.

In the case of this clonotype: The conserved phenylalanine or tryptophan is not found at the CDR3 terminus, so this likely reflects a read error. CDR3 in amino acids: CASSQAGLDTEAFL. The CDR3 region has the DNA TGCGCCAGCAGCCAAGCCGGTCTGGACACTGAGGCTTTCCTT. The chain carries TRBV4-1 and TRBJ1-1; tentative D call: TRBD1 (5 bases). The CDR3 length is 14 residues. Germline CDR1 MGHRA, CDR2 YSYEKL.

A word on this clonotype: At one boundary the junction diverges from the germline segment, which might be a read error. The chain is built from TRBV20-1 and TRBJ1-2; no clear D. From germline, CDR1 is DFQATT and CDR2 SNEGSKA (reference sequence). The CDR3 spans 13 residues. The CDR3 bases are TGCAGTACTCCGGACTGGAGTAACTATGGATACACCTTC. Its protein is CSTPDWSNYGYTF.